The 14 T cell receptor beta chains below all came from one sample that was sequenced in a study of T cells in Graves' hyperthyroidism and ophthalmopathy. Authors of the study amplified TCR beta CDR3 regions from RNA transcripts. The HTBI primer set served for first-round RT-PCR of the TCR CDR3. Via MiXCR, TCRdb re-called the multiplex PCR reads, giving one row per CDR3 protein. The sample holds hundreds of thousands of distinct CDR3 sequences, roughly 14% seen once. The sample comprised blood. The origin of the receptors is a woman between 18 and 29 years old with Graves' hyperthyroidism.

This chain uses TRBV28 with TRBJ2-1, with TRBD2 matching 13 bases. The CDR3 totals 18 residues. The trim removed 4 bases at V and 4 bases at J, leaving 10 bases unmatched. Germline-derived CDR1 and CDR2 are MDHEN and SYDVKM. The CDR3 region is CASSYPGLAGTIYNEQFF. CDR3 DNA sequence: TGTGCCAGCAGTTACCCGGGACTAGCGGGGACGATATACAATGAGCAGTTCTTC.

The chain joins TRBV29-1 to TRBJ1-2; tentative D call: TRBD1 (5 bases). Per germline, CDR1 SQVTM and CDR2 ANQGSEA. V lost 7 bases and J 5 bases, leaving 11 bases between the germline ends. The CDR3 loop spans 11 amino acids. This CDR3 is CSAREGYGYTF. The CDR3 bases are TGCAGCGCCCGAGAGGGGTATGGCTACACCTTC.

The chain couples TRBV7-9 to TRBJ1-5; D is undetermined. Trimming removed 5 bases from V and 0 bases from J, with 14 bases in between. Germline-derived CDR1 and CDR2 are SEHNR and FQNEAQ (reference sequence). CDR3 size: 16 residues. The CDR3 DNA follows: TGTGCCAGCAGCCGTTCCGAGGGCATTAGCAATCAGCCCCAGCATTTT. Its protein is CASSRSEGISNQPQHF.

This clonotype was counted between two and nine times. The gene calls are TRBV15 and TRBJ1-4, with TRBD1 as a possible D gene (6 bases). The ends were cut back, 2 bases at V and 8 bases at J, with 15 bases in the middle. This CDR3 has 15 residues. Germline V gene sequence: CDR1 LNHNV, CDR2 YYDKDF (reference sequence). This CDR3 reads CATSRHREGGEKLFF. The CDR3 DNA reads TGTGCCACCAGCAGACACAGGGAAGGAGGCGAAAAACTGTTTTTT.

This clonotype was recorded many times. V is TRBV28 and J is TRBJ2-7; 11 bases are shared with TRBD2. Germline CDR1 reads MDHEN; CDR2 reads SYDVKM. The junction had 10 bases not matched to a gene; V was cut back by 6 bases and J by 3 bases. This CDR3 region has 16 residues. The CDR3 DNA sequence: TGTGCCAGCAGCCACGGACTAGCGGGTGACTTCTACGAGCAGTACTTC. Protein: CASSHGLAGDFYEQYF.

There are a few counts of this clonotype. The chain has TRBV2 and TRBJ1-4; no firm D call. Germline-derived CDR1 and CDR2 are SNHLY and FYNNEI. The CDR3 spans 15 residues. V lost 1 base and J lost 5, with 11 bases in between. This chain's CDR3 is CASSEVQFRNEKLFF. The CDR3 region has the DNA TGTGCCAGCAGTGAAGTTCAGTTCAGAAATGAAAAACTGTTTTTT.

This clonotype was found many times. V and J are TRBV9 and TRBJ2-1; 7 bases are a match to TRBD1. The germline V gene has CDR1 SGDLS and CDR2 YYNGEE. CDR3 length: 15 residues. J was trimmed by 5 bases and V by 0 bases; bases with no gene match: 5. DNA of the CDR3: TGTGCCAGCAGCGTAGTAGGGGGCACGGACAATGAGCAGTTCTTC. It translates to CASSVVGGTDNEQFF.

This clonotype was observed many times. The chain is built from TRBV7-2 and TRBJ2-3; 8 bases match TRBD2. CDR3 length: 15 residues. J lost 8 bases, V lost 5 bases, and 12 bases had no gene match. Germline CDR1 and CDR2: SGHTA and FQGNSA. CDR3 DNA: TGTGCCAGCAGCACCGGGACTAGGATCCCAGCTACGCAGTATTTT. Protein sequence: CASSTGTRIPATQYF.

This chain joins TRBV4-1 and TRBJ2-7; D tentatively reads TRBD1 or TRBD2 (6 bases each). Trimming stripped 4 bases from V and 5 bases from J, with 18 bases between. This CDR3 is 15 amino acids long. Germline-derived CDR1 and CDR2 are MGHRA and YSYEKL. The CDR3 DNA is TGCGCCAGCAGCCCCTCACTAGGGGGAGGCGACGAGCAGTACTTC. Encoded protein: CASSPSLGGGDEQYF.

The CDR3 is CASSLMMGVQETQYF. In DNA, the CDR3 is TGTGCCAGCAGCTTAATGATGGGGGTACAAGAGACCCAGTACTTC. The chain has TRBV5-5 and TRBJ2-5; D assignment may be TRBD1 or TRBD2 (5 bases each). Germline assignment: CDR1 SGHKS and CDR2 YYEKEE (reference sequence). The V and J ends lost 2 bases and 2 bases respectively, with 13 bases between them. This CDR3 spans 15 amino acids.

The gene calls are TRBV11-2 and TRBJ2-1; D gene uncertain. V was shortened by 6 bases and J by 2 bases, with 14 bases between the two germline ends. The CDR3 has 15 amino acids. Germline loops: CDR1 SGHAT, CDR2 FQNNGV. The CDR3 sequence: CASSRTRNTYNEQFF. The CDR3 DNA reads TGTGCCAGCAGTCGGACGAGAAATACCTACAATGAGCAGTTCTTC. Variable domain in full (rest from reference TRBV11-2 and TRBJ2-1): EAGVAQSPRYKIIEKRQSVAFWCNPISGHATLYWYQQILGQGPKLLIQFQNNGVVDDSQLPKDRFSAERLKGVDSTLKIQPAKLEDSAVYLCASSRTRNTYNEQFFGPGTRLTVL.

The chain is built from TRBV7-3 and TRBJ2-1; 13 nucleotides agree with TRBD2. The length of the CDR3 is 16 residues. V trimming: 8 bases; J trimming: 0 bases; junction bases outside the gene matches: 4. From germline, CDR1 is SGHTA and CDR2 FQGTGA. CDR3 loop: CASRLAGGSSYNEQFF. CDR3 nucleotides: TGTGCCAGCCGACTAGCGGGAGGAAGCTCCTACAATGAGCAGTTCTTC.

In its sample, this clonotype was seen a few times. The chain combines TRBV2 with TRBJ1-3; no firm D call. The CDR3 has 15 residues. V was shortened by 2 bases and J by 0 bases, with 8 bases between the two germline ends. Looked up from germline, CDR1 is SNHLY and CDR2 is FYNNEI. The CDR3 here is CASSEPASSGNTIYF. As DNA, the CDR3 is TGTGCCAGCAGTGAACCCGCCAGCTCTGGAAACACCATATATTTT.

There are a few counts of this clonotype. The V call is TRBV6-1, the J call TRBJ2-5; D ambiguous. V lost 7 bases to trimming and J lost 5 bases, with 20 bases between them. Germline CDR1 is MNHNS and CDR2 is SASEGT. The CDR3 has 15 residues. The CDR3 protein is CASTLRRPGRETQYF. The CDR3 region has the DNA TGTGCCAGCACCCTCCGACGTCCGGGTCGGGAGACCCAGTACTTC.